This entry features one TCR beta chain sequence. This sample is part of a study of cytomegalovirus exposure and HLA in healthy donors. About the study: A prior study identified approximately 120 million unique TCR beta sequences from around 180 million T cells.

The primer mix had 60 Vbeta and 13 Jbeta primers. Method: immunoSEQ multiplex PCR; TCRdb's copy keeps in-frame clones and lacks some. The table has some 190,000 clones, around 88% seen once. After removal of 1 base from V and 5 bases from J, the junction contained 7 bases not matched to a gene. There are 16 residues in the CDR3. Germline V gives CDR1 SGHRS, CDR2 YFSETQ. Sequenced: PBMCs. The sequence derives from a woman between 25 and 40 years old in good health and CMV-seronegative. V usage is TRBV5-1 and J usage is TRBJ2-2, with 8 nucleotides matching TRBD2. As DNA, the CDR3 is TGCGCCAGCAGCTTGAGTCTAGCGGGCCGAACCGGGGAGCTGTTTTTT. It is translated as CASSLSLAGRTGELFF.